This T cell receptor (beta chain) was sequenced in a study of OX40 agonist ivuxolimab in advanced cancers. Systemic immunosuppression or autoimmune disease history was grounds to exclude patients. The method was immunoSEQ multiplex PCR; TCRdb's version includes in-frame clones alone and lacks a portion of them. There are 40,000 or so clones in the sample; more than 75% occur only once, and about 0.37% lies in the top ten. Germline V CDR1 and CDR2: SGHTA, FQGNSA. This CDR3 contains 16 residues. Trimming cost V 1 base and J 7 bases, with 17 bases left between them. The sequencing used CD4+ or CD8+ T cells sorted from blood, collected in a trial of the OX40 agonist ivuxolimab. The receptor's source is an adult with an advanced solid tumor such as melanoma, head and neck, liver or kidney cancer. This chain uses TRBV7-2 with TRBJ2-1; D possibly corresponds to TRBD1 (6 bases). CDR3 residues: CASSLGMRTAANEQFF. The CDR3 coding sequence is TGTGCCAGCAGCTTAGGAATGAGGACAGCGGCAAATGAGCAGTTCTTC. Full variable domain (rest looked up from reference TRBV7-2 and TRBJ2-1): GAGVSQSPSNKVTEKGKDVELRCDPISGHTALYWYRQSLGQGLEFLIYFQGNSAPDKSGLPSDRFSAERTGGSVSTLTIQRTQQEDSAVYLCASSLGMRTAANEQFFGPGTRLTVL.